The clone carrying this TCR beta chain was counted between two and nine times. The CDR3 has 17 residues. After removal of 4 bases from V and 4 bases from J, the junction contained 13 bases not matched to a gene. CDR1 is KGHSH and CDR2 is LQKENI in the germline V gene. This sample was taken from a study of CD8 T cells in acute hepatitis C reinfection. Broader study findings: Overrepresentation in the naive pool did not explain the preferential TRBV04 and TRBV06 usage seen in all groups.

The time point is: at least 347 days after estimated infection, following spontaneous clearance. Hepatitis C virus-specific T cells were sequenced directly ex vivo without in vitro expansion. TCRdb's table, derived via immunoSEQ multiplex PCR, lists solely in-frame clones and lacks some. The sample comprises 2,500 or so clones, roughly 67% of which are singletons, and 11% rests with the top ten. The chain is built from TRBV18 and TRBJ2-3, with 8 bases identical to TRBD1. The clonotype comes from a man aged 40-49 years who spontaneously cleared hepatitis C infection. Specimen: HCV NS3-1073 tetramer-sorted CD8+ T cells from PBMCs, collected at follow-up. The CDR3 sequence: CASSHESLPGGADTQYF. CDR3 coding DNA: TGTGCCAGCTCACATGAATCGTTGCCAGGGGGCGCAGATACGCAGTATTTT.